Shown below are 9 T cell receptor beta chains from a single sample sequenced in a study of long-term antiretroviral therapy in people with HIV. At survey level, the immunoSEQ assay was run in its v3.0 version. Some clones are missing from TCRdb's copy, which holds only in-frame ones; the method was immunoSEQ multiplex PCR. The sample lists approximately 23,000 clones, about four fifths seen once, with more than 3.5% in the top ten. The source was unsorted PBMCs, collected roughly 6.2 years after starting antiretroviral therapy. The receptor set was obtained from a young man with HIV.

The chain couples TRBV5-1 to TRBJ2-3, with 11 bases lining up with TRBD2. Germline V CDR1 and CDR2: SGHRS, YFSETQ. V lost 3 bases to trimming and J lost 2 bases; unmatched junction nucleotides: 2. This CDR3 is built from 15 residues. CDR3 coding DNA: TGCGCCAGCAGCTCGGGACTAGCGGACACAGATACGCAGTATTTT. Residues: CASSSGLADTDTQYF.

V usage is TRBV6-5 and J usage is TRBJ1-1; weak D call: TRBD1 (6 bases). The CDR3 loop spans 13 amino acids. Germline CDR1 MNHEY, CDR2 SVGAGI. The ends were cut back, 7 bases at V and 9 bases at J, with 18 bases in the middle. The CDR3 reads CASTPKGGVQAFF. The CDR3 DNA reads TGTGCCAGCACTCCAAAGGGGGGGGTACAAGCTTTCTTT.

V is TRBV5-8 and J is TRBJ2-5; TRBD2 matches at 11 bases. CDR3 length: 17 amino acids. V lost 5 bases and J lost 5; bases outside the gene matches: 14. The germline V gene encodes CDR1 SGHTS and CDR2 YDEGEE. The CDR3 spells CASRLEGTSGGAETQYF. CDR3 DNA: TGTGCCAGCAGACTGGAGGGGACTAGCGGCGGGGCGGAGACCCAGTACTTC.

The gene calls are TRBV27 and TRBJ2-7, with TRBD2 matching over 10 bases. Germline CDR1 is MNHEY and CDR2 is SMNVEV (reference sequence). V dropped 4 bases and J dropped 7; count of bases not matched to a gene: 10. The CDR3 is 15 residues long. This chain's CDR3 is CASSSPTSGLEEQYF. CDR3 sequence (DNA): TGTGCCAGCAGTTCCCCGACTAGCGGGCTTGAGGAGCAGTACTTC.

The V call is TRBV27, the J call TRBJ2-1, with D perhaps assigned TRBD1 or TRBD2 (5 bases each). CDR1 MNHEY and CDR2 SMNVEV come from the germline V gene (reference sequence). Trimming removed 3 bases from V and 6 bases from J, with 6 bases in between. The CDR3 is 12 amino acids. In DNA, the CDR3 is TGTGCCAGCAGTTTTGGGGGCAATGAGCAGTTCTTC. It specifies CASSFGGNEQFF.

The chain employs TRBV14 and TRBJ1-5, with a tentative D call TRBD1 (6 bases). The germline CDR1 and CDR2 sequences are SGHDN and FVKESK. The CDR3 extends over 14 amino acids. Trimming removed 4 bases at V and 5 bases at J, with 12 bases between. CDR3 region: CASSPQGFDQPQHF. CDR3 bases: TGTGCCAGCAGCCCTCAGGGGTTTGATCAGCCCCAGCATTTT.

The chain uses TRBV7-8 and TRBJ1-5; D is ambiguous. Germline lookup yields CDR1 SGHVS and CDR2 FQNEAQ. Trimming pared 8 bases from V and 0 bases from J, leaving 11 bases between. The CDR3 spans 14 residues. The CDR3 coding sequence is TGTGCCAGCCAGGAGGCTTATAGCAATCAGCCCCAGCATTTT. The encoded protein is CASQEAYSNQPQHF.

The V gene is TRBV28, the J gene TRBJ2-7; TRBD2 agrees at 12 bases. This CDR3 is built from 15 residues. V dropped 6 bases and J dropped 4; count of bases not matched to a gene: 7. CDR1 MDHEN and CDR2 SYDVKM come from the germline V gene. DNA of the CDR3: TGTGCCAGCAGCCCTCCTAGCGGGGGGGAATACGAGCAGTACTTC. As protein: CASSPPSGGEYEQYF. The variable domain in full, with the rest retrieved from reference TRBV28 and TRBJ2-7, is DVKVTQSSRYLVKRTGEKVFLECVQDMDHENMFWYRQDPGLGLRLIYFSYDVKMKEKGDIPEGYSVSREKKERFSLILESASTNQTSMYLCASSPPSGGEYEQYFGPGTRLTVT.

CDR3 coding DNA: TGTGCCAGCAGTCCAACCGAGCGGGAGAGCACAGATACGCAGTATTTT. This codes for CASSPTERESTDTQYF. The V and J genes are TRBV27 and TRBJ2-3, with 8 bases identical to TRBD2. The V segment lost 5 bases and the J segment 0 bases; nucleotides outside the gene matches: 7. Per the germline V gene, CDR1 is MNHEY and CDR2 is SMNVEV (reference sequence). This CDR3 is built from 16 residues.